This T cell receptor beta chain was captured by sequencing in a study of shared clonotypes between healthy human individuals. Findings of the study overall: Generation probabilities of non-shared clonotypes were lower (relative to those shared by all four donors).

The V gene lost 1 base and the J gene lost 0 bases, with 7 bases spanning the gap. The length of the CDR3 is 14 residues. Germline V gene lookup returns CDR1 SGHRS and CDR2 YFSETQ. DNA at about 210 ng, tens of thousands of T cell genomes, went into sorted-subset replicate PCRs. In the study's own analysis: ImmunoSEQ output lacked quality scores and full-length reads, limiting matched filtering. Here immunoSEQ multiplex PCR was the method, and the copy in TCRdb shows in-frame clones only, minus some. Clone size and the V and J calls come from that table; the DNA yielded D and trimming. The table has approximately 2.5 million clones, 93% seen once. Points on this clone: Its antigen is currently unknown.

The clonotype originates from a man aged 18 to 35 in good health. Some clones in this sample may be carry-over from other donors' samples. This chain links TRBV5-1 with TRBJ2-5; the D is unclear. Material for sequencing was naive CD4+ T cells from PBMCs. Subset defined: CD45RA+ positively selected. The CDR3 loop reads CASSLLKYQETQYF. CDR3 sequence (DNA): TGCGCCAGCAGCTTGTTAAAGTACCAAGAGACCCAGTACTTC.